This section outlines one TCR beta chain sequence together with its context. The specificity of this receptor is unknown. Per-base quality was not reported, and no clone a single base away is much larger than it. These data originate in a study of technical replicates of blood from a few donors (dated by TCRdb to about 2017). The protocol used for the library was the immunoSEQ multiplex PCR assay. TCRdb carries this immuneACCESS record with in-frame sequences only. Its versions omit some clonotypes, under half of them owing to an unresolved V gene in the studies checked, with the rest unexplained. Here the sample has some 74,000 clones; roughly 92% occur a single time. The ten most abundant clones make up about 0.35% of the sample. V is clipped by 8 bases and J by 5 bases, and the sequence between their germline boundaries is 12 bases long. Counted from cysteine to phenylalanine, this CDR3 has 12 amino acids. Only CDR3 DNA remains: 36 bases, in frame from the first base. As encoded in the germline V gene, CDR1 is MDHEN while CDR2 is SYDVKM.

The sequenced sample was T cells isolated from PBMCs. The chain employs TRBV28 and TRBJ1-1, with TRBD1 as a weak D call on 5 bases. This receptor was identified in a human donor in good health. The DNA sequence is TGTGCCAGCGACGGGGGGTGGACTGAAGCTTTCTTT. Its amino acids are CASDGGWTEAFF.